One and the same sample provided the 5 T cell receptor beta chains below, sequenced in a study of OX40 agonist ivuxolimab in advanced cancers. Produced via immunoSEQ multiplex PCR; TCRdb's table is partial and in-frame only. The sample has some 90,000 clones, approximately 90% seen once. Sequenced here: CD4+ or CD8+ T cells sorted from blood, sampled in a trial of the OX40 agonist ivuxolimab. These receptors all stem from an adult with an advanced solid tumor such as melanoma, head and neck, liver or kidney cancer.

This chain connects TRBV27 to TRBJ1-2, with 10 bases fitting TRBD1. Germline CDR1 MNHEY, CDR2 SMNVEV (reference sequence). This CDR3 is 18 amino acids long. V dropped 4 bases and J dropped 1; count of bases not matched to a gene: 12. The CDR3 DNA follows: TGTGCCAGCAGTTCCGTAAGGGTGACAGGGGGCGGTAACTATGGCTACACCTTC. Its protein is CASSSVRVTGGGNYGYTF.

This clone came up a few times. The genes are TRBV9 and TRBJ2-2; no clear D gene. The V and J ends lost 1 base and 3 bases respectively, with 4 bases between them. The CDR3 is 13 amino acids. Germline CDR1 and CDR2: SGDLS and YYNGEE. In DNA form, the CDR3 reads TGTGCCAGCAGCGTAAGAGACACCGGGGAGCTGTTTTTT. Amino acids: CASSVRDTGELFF. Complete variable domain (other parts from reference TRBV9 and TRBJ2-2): DSGVTQTPKHLITATGQRVTLRCSPRSGDLSVYWYQQSLDQGLQFLIQYYNGEERAKGNILERFSAQQFPDLHSELNLSSLELGDSALYFCASSVRDTGELFFGEGSRLTVL.

This CDR3 is CASSFGLAGESRTQYF. CDR3 DNA: TGTGCCAGCAGCTTTGGACTAGCGGGAGAATCTAGGACGCAGTATTTT. The chain has TRBV7-2 and TRBJ2-3, with 13 bases that match TRBD2. V was clipped by 3 bases and J by 9 bases; unmatched bases: 9. Germline V gene data show CDR1 as SGHTA and CDR2 as FQGNSA. This CDR3 region has 16 residues.

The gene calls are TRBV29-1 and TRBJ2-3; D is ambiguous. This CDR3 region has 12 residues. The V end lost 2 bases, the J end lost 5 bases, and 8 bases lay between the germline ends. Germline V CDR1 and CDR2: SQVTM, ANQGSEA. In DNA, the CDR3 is TGCAGCGTTGAACCGTTTTTAGATACGCAGTATTTT. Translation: CSVEPFLDTQYF.

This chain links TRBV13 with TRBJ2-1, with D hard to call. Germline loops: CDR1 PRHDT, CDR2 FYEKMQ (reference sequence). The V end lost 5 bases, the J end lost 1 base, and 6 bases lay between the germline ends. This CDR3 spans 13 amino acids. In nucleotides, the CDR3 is TGTGCCAGCAGCCCAGGATCCTACAATGAGCAGTTCTTC. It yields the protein CASSPGSYNEQFF. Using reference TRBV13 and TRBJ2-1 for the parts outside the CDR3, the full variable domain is AAGVIQSPRHLIKEKRETATLKCYPIPRHDTVYWYQQGPGQDPQFLISFYEKMQSDKGSIPDRFSAQQFSDYHSELNMSSLELGDSALYFCASSPGSYNEQFFGPGTRLTVL.